The 8 T cell receptor beta chains below come from one sample, sequenced in a study of T cell repertoires in cytomegalovirus infection. MiXCR, applied by TCRdb to the reads, yields one record per CDR3 protein. This sample has approximately 1,000,000 distinct CDR3 sequences, with around 32% found just once. Their antigens remain unidentified. Material: cultured CD8+ T cells from PBMCs, obtained from culture after CMV antigen stimulation. The source of these receptors is a human donor in good health (CMV status not recorded). Some clones in this sample may be carry-over from other donors' samples.

The chain combines TRBV20-1 with TRBJ1-6; D is uncertain. This CDR3 spans 14 amino acids. V lost 5 bases and J lost 8, with 16 bases in between. Germline CDR1 and CDR2: DFQATT and SNEGSKA (reference sequence). The CDR3: CSAEDPLSDSPLHF. DNA for the CDR3: TGCAGTGCTGAGGACCCCCTTAGTGATTCACCCCTCCACTTT.

This clonotype was seen just once. At one end the junction does not follow the germline gene, possibly because of a read error. V gene TRBV4-3 combines with J gene TRBJ2-7; no clear D gene. The length of the CDR3 is 12 residues. Germline values: CDR1 LGHNA, CDR2 YSLEER. CDR3 sequence: CTSSQTINEQYF. For the CDR3, the DNA is TGCACCAGCAGCCAAACTATCAACGAGCAGTACTTC.

This chain joins TRBV6-8 and TRBJ2-3; no firm D call. The CDR3 contains 13 residues. Germline values: CDR1 MNHGY, CDR2 SAAAGT. Trimming shortened V by 6 bases and J by 2 bases, and 9 bases separated the two germline ends. CDR3 bases: TGTGCCAGCAGAGACTTTCACACAGATACGCAGTATTTT. Amino acid sequence: CASRDFHTDTQYF.

There are a few counts of this clonotype. V and J are TRBV20-1 and TRBJ2-1, with TRBD1 matching over 8 bases. In germline, CDR1 is DFQATT, CDR2 SNEGSKA (reference sequence). The CDR3 has 16 residues. Unmatched junction bases numbered 12, after V lost 7 bases and J lost 1 base. In nucleotides, the CDR3 is TGCAGTGTTGTAACCAGGGGGCAGGGTTCCTACAATGAGCAGTTCTTC. This gives the protein CSVVTRGQGSYNEQFF.

About this clonotype itself: One end of the junction varies from germline; a read error may be responsible. The chain employs TRBV7-2 and TRBJ2-1; perhaps TRBD2 as D (6 bases). The CDR3 is 14 amino acids. Looked up from germline, CDR1 is SGHTA and CDR2 is FQGNSA. CDR3 protein: CVSKAGRTNGEQFF. Here the CDR3 DNA reads TGTGTCAGCAAAGCGGGCAGGACGAACGGTGAGCAGTTCTTC.

This clonotype occurred a few times. V is TRBV11-1 and J is TRBJ2-2; 8 bases align to TRBD1. This CDR3 region has 15 residues. V was clipped by 5 bases and J by 7 bases; unmatched bases: 9. From germline, CDR1 is SGHAT and CDR2 FQDESV (reference sequence). CDR3 nucleotides: TGTGCCAGCAGCCCACAGGACAGGGCGGACGGGGAGCTGTTTTTT. Protein product: CASSPQDRADGELFF.

The sample holds a few counts of this clonotype. The chain recombines TRBV12-3 or TRBV12-4 with TRBJ2-3; 10 bases align to TRBD2. The CDR3 extends over 18 amino acids. The trim removed 6 bases at V and 3 bases at J, leaving 15 bases unmatched. Written as DNA, the CDR3 is TGTGCCAGCAGCCCCGGAGGAGCGGGGGGGCCGGGAACAGATACGCAGTATTTT. Protein: CASSPGGAGGPGTDTQYF.

The chain links TRBV13 to TRBJ2-1; no reliable D call. From germline, CDR1 is PRHDT and CDR2 FYEKMQ (reference sequence). Trimming left V 0 bases short and J 10 bases short, with 7 bases between. The CDR3 spans 12 residues. The CDR3 protein is CASSLGRQEQFF. CDR3 DNA sequence: TGTGCCAGCAGCTTAGGTAGACAAGAGCAGTTCTTC. Variable domain in full (rest from reference TRBV13 and TRBJ2-1): AAGVIQSPRHLIKEKRETATLKCYPIPRHDTVYWYQQGPGQDPQFLISFYEKMQSDKGSIPDRFSAQQFSDYHSELNMSSLELGDSALYFCASSLGRQEQFFGPGTRLTVL.